This passage covers 10 T cell receptor beta chains from one sample sequenced in a study of T cell changes during pregnancy in multiple sclerosis. The method was immunoSEQ multiplex PCR; TCRdb's version includes in-frame clones alone and lacks a portion of them. The sample includes 25,000 to 30,000 clones, 75% to 90% of them seen just once. Sequenced here: CD4+ T cells from peripheral blood mononuclear cells, sampled in the first trimester of pregnancy. These receptors were taken from a female donor in good health, enrolled as a control in a pregnancy study.

The genes are TRBV7-2 and TRBJ2-7; possibly TRBD1 for D (5 bases). Per the germline V gene, CDR1 is SGHTA and CDR2 is FQGNSA. The CDR3 totals 15 residues. The germline V and J ends were trimmed by 1 base and 0 bases, with 10 bases remaining between them. The CDR3 here is CASSLEAGYSYEQYF. CDR3 sequence (DNA): TGTGCCAGCAGCTTAGAGGCAGGGTACTCCTACGAGCAGTACTTC.

The V and J genes are TRBV6-5 and TRBJ1-3; 9 nucleotides line up with TRBD1. The CDR3 spans 15 residues. Germline lookup yields CDR1 MNHEY and CDR2 SVGAGI. After removal of 2 bases from V and 2 bases from J, the junction contained 1 base not matched to a gene. The CDR3 reads CASSYGTGTGNTIYF. CDR3 bases: TGTGCCAGCAGTTACGGGACAGGGACTGGAAACACCATATATTTT.

V usage is TRBV21-1 and J usage is TRBJ1-5. TRBV21-1 is designated a pseudogene. CDR3 length equals 15 residues. The CDR3 sequence: CASSKVRYSNQPQHF. The CDR3 bases are TGTGCCAGCAGCAAAGTCCGGTATAGCAATCAGCCCCAGCATTTT.

The chain is built from TRBV30 and TRBJ2-7; a weak D match, TRBD1 (5 bases). Germline V gene sequence: CDR1 GTSNPN, CDR2 SVGIG (reference sequence). CDR3 length equals 12 residues. V was shortened by 5 bases and J by 4 bases, with 12 bases between the two germline ends. The CDR3 reads CAWSAQGYEQYF. The DNA of the CDR3 is TGTGCCTGGTCAGCCCAGGGTTACGAGCAGTACTTC.

This clone was seen a handful of times. This rearrangement joins TRBV7-2 to TRBJ2-5; 14 bases map to TRBD2. The CDR3 totals 15 residues. Germline CDR1 and CDR2: SGHTA and FQGNSA. V trimming: 4 bases; J trimming: 9 bases; junction bases outside the gene matches: 7. CDR3 nucleotide sequence: TGTGCCAGCAGCTCCCGGACTAGCGGGAGGCAGGCCCAGTACTTC. Encoded protein: CASSSRTSGRQAQYF. The full variable domain, its missing parts supplied by reference TRBV7-2 and TRBJ2-5, is GAGVSQSPSNKVTEKGKDVELRCDPISGHTALYWYRQSLGQGLEFLIYFQGNSAPDKSGLPSDRFSAERTGGSVSTLTIQRTQQEDSAVYLCASSSRTSGRQAQYFGPGTRLLVL.

This sequence joins TRBV4-1 and TRBJ1-1; D is unclear. The length of the CDR3 is 13 residues. Per germline, CDR1 MGHRA and CDR2 YSYEKL. With 0 bases removed from V and 8 bases from J, the gap between germline ends came to 10 bases. DNA of the CDR3: TGCGCCAGCAGCCAAGATTGGGAGGTGGAAGCTTTCTTT. Encoded protein: CASSQDWEVEAFF.

The chain is built from TRBV6-5 and TRBJ1-1; D call uncertain. The CDR3 spans 14 residues. V lost 6 bases and J lost 6, with 17 bases in between. Germline values: CDR1 MNHEY, CDR2 SVGAGI. This CDR3 is CASSYGGDPPEAFF. CDR3 nucleotides: TGTGCCAGCAGCTACGGAGGAGACCCCCCTGAAGCTTTCTTT.

The rearrangement links TRBV28 to TRBJ1-2; D call uncertain. V was cut by 4 bases and J by 6 bases, with 12 bases left in between. Germline CDR1 is MDHEN and CDR2 is SYDVKM. This CDR3 region has 13 residues. CDR3 sequence reads: CASSYWAGNGYTF. For the CDR3, the DNA is TGTGCCAGCAGTTATTGGGCGGGGAATGGCTACACCTTC.

The rearrangement links TRBV11-3 to TRBJ2-3; the match to TRBD2 covers 11 bases. V was clipped by 5 bases and J by 4 bases; unmatched bases: 8. The germline CDR1 and CDR2 sequences are SGHNT and YENEEA. The CDR3 consists of 16 residues. DNA for the CDR3: TGTGCCAGCAGCCGCCTTAGCGGGGGGGTCTCAGATACGCAGTATTTT. It is translated as CASSRLSGGVSDTQYF.

This rearrangement joins TRBV18 to TRBJ2-2; TRBD2 matches 7 bases. The CDR3 loop spans 13 amino acids. V was pared by 10 bases and J by 5 bases, with 7 bases of the junction left unmatched. Per the germline V gene, CDR1 is KGHSH and CDR2 is LQKENI. This chain's CDR3 is CATSAGYTGELFF. CDR3 nucleotides: TGTGCCACGTCAGCGGGATATACCGGGGAGCTGTTTTTT.